Shown below are 5 T cell receptor beta chains from a single sample sequenced in a study of T-cell memory formation after mild COVID-19. From the 5' RACE reads, TCRdb called clonotypes with MiXCR, one entry per CDR3 protein. The table shows under 90,000 distinct CDR3 sequences, with approximately 14% occurring only once. Sequencing used PBMCs or a T cell subset sorted from them (not recorded which). Every receptor here comes from an adult woman who had mild COVID-19 (a few samples of this study predate the infection). Cell type and time point are not known.

This clonotype was seen a handful of times. Sequence at one end of the junction differs from germline and may be a read error. The CDR3 spells CATSSPPGLAGNEQFF. CDR3 in DNA: TGTGCCACCAGCTCACCACCGGGACTAGCGGGGAATGAGCAGTTCTTC. The chain couples TRBV7-9 to TRBJ2-1; 13 positions match TRBD2. There are 16 residues in the CDR3. Germline V gives CDR1 SEHNR, CDR2 FQNEAQ (reference sequence).

The chain has TRBV7-6 and TRBJ2-5, with TRBD2 identical over 10 bases. V shed 5 bases and J 5 bases; nucleotides not matched to a gene: 11. The germline CDR1 and CDR2 sequences are SGHVS and FNYEAQ. The CDR3 is 16 amino acids. In DNA form, the CDR3 reads TGTGCCAGCAGCCTGCCAGCGGGGGGGCCTTTGGAGACCCAGTACTTC. It encodes CASSLPAGGPLETQYF.

This chain connects TRBV5-4 to TRBJ2-1; D is possibly TRBD1 or TRBD2 (5 bases each). This CDR3 has 15 amino acids. The germline V gene encodes CDR1 SGHNT and CDR2 YYREEE (reference sequence). The V end lost 6 bases, the J end lost 8 bases, and 21 bases lay between the germline ends. The DNA of the CDR3 is TGTGCCAGCATGCGTACGGGACGTCCCGGGGATGAGCAGTTCTTC. Translated, it gives CASMRTGRPGDEQFF.

This clonotype was counted between two and nine times. This chain connects TRBV7-9 to TRBJ2-3; maybe TRBD1 (5 bases). Germline V gene lookup returns CDR1 SEHNR and CDR2 FQNEAQ (reference sequence). Trimming left V 4 bases short and J 1 base short, with 12 bases between. This CDR3 region has 15 residues. The CDR3 is CASSSPGYGTDTQYF. Here the CDR3 DNA reads TGTGCCAGCAGCTCGCCAGGGTACGGCACAGATACGCAGTATTTT.

This chain joins TRBV2 and TRBJ2-7; 9 nucleotides line up with TRBD2. Per the germline V gene, CDR1 is SNHLY and CDR2 is FYNNEI. J lost 2 bases, V lost 5 bases, and 4 bases had no gene match. CDR3 size: 14 residues. CDR3 nucleotide sequence: TGTGCCAGCAGTTTAAGACTAGCGGCCTACGAGCAGTACTTC. Translating gives CASSLRLAAYEQYF.